The sequence of this TCR beta chain was determined in a study of blood T cell repertoires in COVID-19. Study-level information: Samples of COVID-19 (acute and convalescent) were obtained from the United States, Italy and Spain. Nucleic acid was either cDNA or gDNA, and it came from T cells, B-cell-depleted T cells, or PBMCs.

In the original processing: Reference gene primer amplification in the assay estimated nucleated cell counts. Sequencing used immunoSEQ multiplex PCR; TCRdb keeps in-frame clones, though not all of them. The V and J calls and clone size were taken over from that table, and D and trimming were inferred from the DNA. The sample includes about 250,000 clones, 88% of them seen just once. The clonotype comes from a man older than 75 with acute or convalescent COVID-19. The sequencing sample was made of peripheral blood.

CDR3 protein: CASSRITATNEKLFF. CDR3 DNA sequence: TGTGCCAGCAGTCGAATTACTGCAACTAATGAAAAACTGTTTTTT. The genes are TRBV2 and TRBJ1-4, with D unclear. Trimming cost V 5 bases and J 0 bases, with 10 bases left between them. The CDR3 runs to 15 residues. The V gene's germline CDR1 is SNHLY and CDR2 FYNNEI. The variable domain in full, completed from reference TRBV2 and TRBJ1-4, reads EPEVTQTPSHQVTQMGQEVILRCVPISNHLYFYWYRQILGQKVEFLVSFYNNEISEKSEIFDDQFSVERPDGSNFTLKIRSTKLEDSAMYFCASSRITATNEKLFFGSGTQLSVL.